This paragraph reports one T cell receptor beta chain. Antigen specificity is unknown. The CDR3 extends over 20 amino acids. The V gene end was trimmed by 4 bases and the J gene end by 6 bases; junction bases not matched to a gene: 20. Germline V gives CDR1 MNHNS, CDR2 SASEGT. The sample belongs to a study of multiple sclerosis patients with progressive multifocal leukoencephalopathy. Study results and limitations: At PML onset, no shared TRBV or TRBJ gene usage was seen. Clones expanded at PML were already present before and during natalizumab. It is unclear whether the findings reflect JC virus infection or general immunocompromise.

Method: immunoSEQ multiplex PCR; TCRdb's copy keeps in-frame clones and lacks some. The table includes 25,000 to 35,000 clones, about 90% detected once. Time point denoted: 6 to 7 months of natalizumab therapy. Sequencing used PBMCs, obtained from a patient treated with natalizumab. The chain links TRBV6-1 to TRBJ2-2, with 10 bases matching TRBD1. This TCR came from a human donor with multiple sclerosis. The CDR3 loop reads CASSGSLRPGQGFKAGELFF. The CDR3 DNA reads TGTGCCAGCAGTGGGTCATTAAGACCGGGACAGGGGTTTAAGGCCGGGGAGCTGTTTTTT.